Below are 21 T cell receptor beta chains sequenced from a single sample in a study of T cell responses to AZD1222 COVID-19 vaccine. Method: immunoSEQ multiplex PCR; TCRdb's copy keeps in-frame clones and lacks some. The data hold some 150,000 clones, with roughly 85% observed a single time. The specimen comprised peripheral blood, sampled on day 0 of AZD1222 vaccination. The receptors were sampled from an adult in good health.

The chain joins TRBV28 to TRBJ1-5, with D tentatively TRBD1 (6 bases). V lost 6 bases, J lost 4 bases, and 10 bases lay in between. Per the germline V gene, CDR1 is MDHEN and CDR2 is SYDVKM. CDR3 length: 13 amino acids. In nucleotides, the CDR3 is TGTGCCAGCAGCCGGGACACAAATCAGCCCCAGCATTTT. Residues: CASSRDTNQPQHF.

V is TRBV13 and J is TRBJ2-4, with 9 bases fitting TRBD2. Per germline, CDR1 PRHDT and CDR2 FYEKMQ (reference sequence). CDR3 length: 16 amino acids. V trimming: 5 bases; J trimming: 4 bases; junction bases outside the gene matches: 9. The CDR3 region has the DNA TGTGCCAGCAGCCCCCAGGCGGGAGGGGGGAAAAACATTCAGTACTTC. Translating it yields CASSPQAGGGKNIQYF.

This chain joins TRBV7-2 and TRBJ1-2; TRBD1 aligns across 10 bases. Germline-derived CDR1 and CDR2 are SGHTA and FQGNSA. This CDR3 is 15 amino acids long. V lost 4 bases, J lost 2 bases, and 4 bases stayed unmatched. CDR3 protein: CASSWGTGVNYGYTF. As DNA, the CDR3 is TGTGCCAGCAGCTGGGGGACAGGGGTAAACTATGGCTACACCTTC.

The chain links TRBV10-1 to TRBJ2-3; D is possibly TRBD1 or TRBD2 (7 bases each). The CDR3 runs to 14 residues. Germline lookup yields CDR1 WNHNN and CDR2 SYGVQD (reference sequence). V was shortened by 7 bases and J by 2 bases, with 13 bases between the two germline ends. CDR3 sequence (DNA): TGCGCCAGCAAGCGGGACAGCAACACAGATACGCAGTATTTT. Protein sequence: CASKRDSNTDTQYF.

J is TRBJ1-4 and V is TRBV11-2; D not resolved. Germline V lookup: CDR1 SGHAT, CDR2 FQNNGV. Trimming removed 5 bases at V and 0 bases at J, with 13 bases between. The CDR3 consists of 16 residues. CDR3 residues: CASSQRPETTNEKLFF. CDR3 DNA: TGTGCCAGCAGCCAAAGGCCGGAGACAACTAATGAAAAACTGTTTTTT. The full variable domain, rest sourced from reference TRBV11-2 and TRBJ1-4, is EAGVAQSPRYKIIEKRQSVAFWCNPISGHATLYWYQQILGQGPKLLIQFQNNGVVDDSQLPKDRFSAERLKGVDSTLKIQPAKLEDSAVYLCASSQRPETTNEKLFFGSGTQLSVL.

The V call is TRBV3-1 (or the pseudogene TRBV3-2), the J call TRBJ1-1; 9 nucleotides agree with TRBD1. The CDR3 covers 16 residues. V gave up 3 bases and J gave up 5 bases; unmatched junction bases: 10. Germline V gene data show CDR1 as LGHDT and CDR2 as YNNKEL (reference sequence). The CDR3 sequence is CASSQASGQGGTEAFF. DNA for the CDR3: TGTGCCAGCAGCCAGGCCTCGGGACAGGGAGGGACTGAAGCTTTCTTT.

The rearrangement joins TRBV27 to TRBJ2-2; D uncertain. Germline V gene sequence: CDR1 MNHEY, CDR2 SMNVEV (reference sequence). There are 16 residues in the CDR3. The V end was cut by 3 bases, the J end by 4 bases, with 15 bases between. This chain's CDR3 is CASSLRPGLGTGELFF. CDR3 DNA sequence: TGTGCCAGCAGTTTGAGACCTGGTTTGGGCACCGGGGAGCTGTTTTTT.

The DNA for the CDR3 is TGTGCCAGCAGTTACATGTTCTCCTACGAGCAGTACTTC. This codes for CASSYMFSYEQYF. The chain combines TRBV6-5 with TRBJ2-7, with no clear D. Trimming took off 2 bases at V and 0 bases at J, with 5 bases between the two ends. Per germline, CDR1 MNHEY and CDR2 SVGAGI. CDR3 length: 13 amino acids.

This clone was detected a few times. The V call is TRBV9, the J call TRBJ2-5, with D perhaps TRBD1 or TRBD2 (5 bases each). The germline V and J ends were trimmed by 2 bases and 1 base, with 9 bases remaining between them. Germline V gives CDR1 SGDLS, CDR2 YYNGEE. This CDR3 spans 14 amino acids. DNA of the CDR3: TGTGCCAGCAGCGTCCGGGGCCTCCAAGAGACCCAGTACTTC. Amino acid sequence: CASSVRGLQETQYF.

The chain is built from TRBV4-2 and TRBJ1-2; D call uncertain. Trimming removed 0 bases from V and 4 bases from J, with 9 bases in between. Looked up from germline, CDR1 is LGHNA and CDR2 is YNFKEQ. This CDR3 spans 14 amino acids. DNA for the CDR3: TGTGCCAGCAGCCAAGACAGGTCCTCCTATGGCTACACCTTC. Amino acids: CASSQDRSSYGYTF.

This sequence joins TRBV3-1 (or the pseudogene TRBV3-2) and TRBJ2-3; 7 bases are shared with TRBD2. This CDR3 has 16 amino acids. CDR1 LGHDT and CDR2 YNNKEL come from the germline V gene (reference sequence). Trimming at V came to 6 bases and at J to 0 bases, leaving 9 bases not matched to a gene. CDR3: CASRPTSAASTDTQYF. The DNA of the CDR3 is TGTGCCAGCAGACCAACTAGCGCAGCTAGCACAGATACGCAGTATTTT.

The rearrangement links TRBV25-1 to TRBJ2-7; possibly TRBD1 or TRBD2 for D (5 bases each). The V end lost 2 bases, the J end lost 3 bases, and 14 bases lay between the germline ends. The CDR3 totals 15 residues. In germline, CDR1 is MGHDK, CDR2 SYGVNS. CDR3 amino acids: CASSEAQGGSYEQYF. The DNA for the CDR3 is TGTGCCAGCAGTGAAGCCCAGGGTGGGAGCTACGAGCAGTACTTC.

The chain is built from TRBV4-1 and TRBJ2-7; D uncertain. Looked up from germline, CDR1 is MGHRA and CDR2 is YSYEKL. This CDR3 region has 15 residues. V was shortened by 1 base and J by 4 bases, with 14 bases between the two germline ends. The CDR3 reads CASSQAIRDPYEQYF. In DNA form, the CDR3 reads TGCGCCAGCAGCCAAGCAATCCGAGACCCTTACGAGCAGTACTTC.

This clone was picked up one time. V usage is TRBV7-9 and J usage is TRBJ2-7; tentatively, D is TRBD1 or TRBD2 (6 bases each). Germline loops: CDR1 SEHNR, CDR2 FQNEAQ (reference sequence). The CDR3 has 14 amino acids. The V and J ends lost 7 bases and 2 bases respectively, with 15 bases between them. CDR3 coding DNA: TGTGCCAGCACCTCGGGGGCCCATCCCTACGAGCAGTACTTC. This translates into CASTSGAHPYEQYF.

The chain uses TRBV18 and TRBJ1-3, with D unresolved. The CDR3 sequence is 12 residues long. The V gene lost 5 bases and the J gene lost 4 bases, with 6 bases spanning the gap. Per the germline V gene, CDR1 is KGHSH and CDR2 is LQKENI. CDR3 amino acids: CASSEGGNTIYF. CDR3 nucleotides: TGTGCCAGCTCAGAAGGAGGAAACACCATATATTTT.

This clone appeared once. V is TRBV4-2 and J is TRBJ1-1, with unresolved D. Trimming cost V 3 bases and J 6 bases, with 5 bases left between them. CDR1 and CDR2 from the germline V gene are LGHNA and YNFKEQ. The CDR3 is 11 residues long. In nucleotides, the CDR3 is TGTGCCAGCAGCCATAGATCTGAAGCTTTCTTT. Translating gives CASSHRSEAFF.

As regards this clone: In the same sample, other DNA sequences code for this CDR3. The rearrangement joins TRBV3-1 (or the pseudogene TRBV3-2) to TRBJ2-1; TRBD1 or TRBD2 may be the D gene (5 bases each). CDR3 size: 15 residues. Germline V gene data show CDR1 as LGHDT and CDR2 as YNNKEL (reference sequence). V was cut by 3 bases and J by 2 bases, with 11 bases left in between. The CDR3: CASSQGRVAYNEQFF. The CDR3 bases are TGTGCCAGCAGCCAGGGACGAGTCGCCTACAATGAGCAGTTCTTC.

V gene TRBV6-4 combines with J gene TRBJ1-6; D might be TRBD1 (5 bases). Trimming shortened V by 0 bases and J by 10 bases, and 13 bases separated the two germline ends. Germline assignment: CDR1 MRHNA and CDR2 SNTAGT. The CDR3 spans 15 residues. The CDR3 region is CASSDSWGKGSPLHF. The CDR3 nucleotides read TGTGCCAGCAGTGACTCTTGGGGGAAGGGATCACCCCTCCACTTT.

This sequence joins TRBV20-1 and TRBJ1-1; a possible D gene is TRBD1 (5 bases). This CDR3 contains 11 residues. The V and J ends lost 7 bases and 9 bases respectively, with 15 bases between them. CDR1 and CDR2 (germline): DFQATT, SNEGSKA (reference sequence). The CDR3 sequence is CSEARGSKAFF. The CDR3 coding sequence is TGCAGTGAAGCACGGGGCTCTAAAGCTTTCTTT.

This sequence joins TRBV11-2 and TRBJ2-7; D perhaps matches TRBD2 (6 bases). Germline V gives CDR1 SGHAT, CDR2 FQNNGV. The germline V and J ends were trimmed by 5 bases and 3 bases, with 14 bases remaining between them. The CDR3 extends over 14 amino acids. The CDR3 reads CASSRPFGGYEQYF. The CDR3 region has the DNA TGTGCCAGCAGCCGCCCCTTCGGGGGCTACGAGCAGTACTTC.

This clone has a handful of counts. V gene TRBV24-1 combines with J gene TRBJ2-6; TRBD1 or TRBD2 may be the D gene (5 bases each). Per the germline V gene, CDR1 is KGHDR and CDR2 is SFDVKD. The V and J ends lost 5 bases and 0 bases respectively, with 19 bases between them. This CDR3 contains 19 residues. This CDR3 reads CATSGPEGRENSGANVLTF. CDR3 sequence (DNA): TGTGCCACCAGTGGACCTGAGGGCAGGGAAAACTCTGGGGCCAACGTCCTGACTTTC.